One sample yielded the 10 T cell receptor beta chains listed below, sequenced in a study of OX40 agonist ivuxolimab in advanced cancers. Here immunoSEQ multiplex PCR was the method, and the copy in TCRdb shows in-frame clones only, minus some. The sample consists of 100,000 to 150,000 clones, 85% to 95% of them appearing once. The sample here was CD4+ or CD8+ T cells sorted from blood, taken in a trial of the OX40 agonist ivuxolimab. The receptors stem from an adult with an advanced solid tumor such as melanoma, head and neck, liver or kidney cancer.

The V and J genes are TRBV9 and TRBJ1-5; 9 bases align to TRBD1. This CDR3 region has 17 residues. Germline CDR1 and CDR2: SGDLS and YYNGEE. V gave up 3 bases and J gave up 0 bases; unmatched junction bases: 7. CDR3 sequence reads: CASSEGTGSLSNQPQHF. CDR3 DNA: TGTGCCAGCAGCGAGGGGACAGGGTCTCTTAGCAATCAGCCCCAGCATTTT.

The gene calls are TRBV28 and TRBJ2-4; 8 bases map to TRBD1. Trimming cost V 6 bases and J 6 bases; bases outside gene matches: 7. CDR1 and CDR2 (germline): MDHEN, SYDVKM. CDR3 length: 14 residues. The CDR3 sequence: CASSPTGVVNIQYF. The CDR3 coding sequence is TGTGCCAGCAGCCCGACAGGGGTGGTAAACATTCAGTACTTC. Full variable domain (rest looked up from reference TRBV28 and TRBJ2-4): DVKVTQSSRYLVKRTGEKVFLECVQDMDHENMFWYRQDPGLGLRLIYFSYDVKMKEKGDIPEGYSVSREKKERFSLILESASTNQTSMYLCASSPTGVVNIQYFGAGTRLSVL.

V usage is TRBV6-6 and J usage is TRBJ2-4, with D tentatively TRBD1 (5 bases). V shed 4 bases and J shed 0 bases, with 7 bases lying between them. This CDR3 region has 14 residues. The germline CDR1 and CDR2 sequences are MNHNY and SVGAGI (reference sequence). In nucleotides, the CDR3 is TGTGCCAGCAGTTTCGACAGAGCCAAAAACATTCAGTACTTC. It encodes CASSFDRAKNIQYF.

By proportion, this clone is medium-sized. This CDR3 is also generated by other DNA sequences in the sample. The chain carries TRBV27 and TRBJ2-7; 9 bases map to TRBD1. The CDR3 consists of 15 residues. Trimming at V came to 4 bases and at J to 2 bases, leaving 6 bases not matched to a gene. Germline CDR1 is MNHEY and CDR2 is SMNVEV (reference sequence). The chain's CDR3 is CASSSPGQGTYEQYF. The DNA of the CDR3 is TGTGCCAGCAGTTCGCCGGGACAGGGCACCTACGAGCAGTACTTC.

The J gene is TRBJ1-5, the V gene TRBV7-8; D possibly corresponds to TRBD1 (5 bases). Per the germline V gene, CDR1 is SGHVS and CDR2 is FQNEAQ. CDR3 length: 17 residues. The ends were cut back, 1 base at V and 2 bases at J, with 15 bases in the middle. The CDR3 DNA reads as TGTGCCAGCAGCTTAGGGGGCCTTGGGGAAGGCAATCAGCCCCAGCATTTT. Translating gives CASSLGGLGEGNQPQHF.

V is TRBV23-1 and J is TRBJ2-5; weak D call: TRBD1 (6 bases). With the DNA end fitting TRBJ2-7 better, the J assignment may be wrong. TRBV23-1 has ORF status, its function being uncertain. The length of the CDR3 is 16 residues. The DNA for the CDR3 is TGCGCCAGCAGTCCCTCGACTGGACGGACAGCCTACGAGCAGTACTTC. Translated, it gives CASSPSTGRTAYEQYF.

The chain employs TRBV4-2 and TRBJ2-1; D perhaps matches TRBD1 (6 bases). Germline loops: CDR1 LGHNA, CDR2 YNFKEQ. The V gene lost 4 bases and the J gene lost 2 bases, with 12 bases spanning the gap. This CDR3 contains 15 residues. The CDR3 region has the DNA TGTGCCAGCAGCCGGGAGAGGGGGACCTACAATGAGCAGTTCTTC. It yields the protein CASSRERGTYNEQFF.

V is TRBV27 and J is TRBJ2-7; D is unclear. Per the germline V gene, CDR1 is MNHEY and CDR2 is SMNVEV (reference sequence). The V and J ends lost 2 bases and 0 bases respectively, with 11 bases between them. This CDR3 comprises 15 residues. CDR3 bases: TGTGCCAGCAGTTTAGGTCGGGCTAGCTCCTACGAGCAGTACTTC. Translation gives CASSLGRASSYEQYF.

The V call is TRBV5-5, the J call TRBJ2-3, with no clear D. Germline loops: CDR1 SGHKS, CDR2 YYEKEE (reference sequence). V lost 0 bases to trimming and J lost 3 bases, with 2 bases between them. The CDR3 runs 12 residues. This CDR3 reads CASSLETDTQYF. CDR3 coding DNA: TGTGCCAGCAGCTTGGAGACAGATACGCAGTATTTT.

CDR3 DNA: TGTGCCAGCAGTCGCCGGCATGGGACAGGGGGGGATACCGGGGAGCTGTTTTTT. This encodes CASSRRHGTGGDTGELFF. The V and J genes are TRBV27 and TRBJ2-2; TRBD1 matches at 11 bases. This CDR3 spans 18 amino acids. V was pared by 5 bases and J by 5 bases, with 13 bases of the junction left unmatched. The germline gives CDR1 MNHEY, CDR2 SMNVEV (reference sequence).